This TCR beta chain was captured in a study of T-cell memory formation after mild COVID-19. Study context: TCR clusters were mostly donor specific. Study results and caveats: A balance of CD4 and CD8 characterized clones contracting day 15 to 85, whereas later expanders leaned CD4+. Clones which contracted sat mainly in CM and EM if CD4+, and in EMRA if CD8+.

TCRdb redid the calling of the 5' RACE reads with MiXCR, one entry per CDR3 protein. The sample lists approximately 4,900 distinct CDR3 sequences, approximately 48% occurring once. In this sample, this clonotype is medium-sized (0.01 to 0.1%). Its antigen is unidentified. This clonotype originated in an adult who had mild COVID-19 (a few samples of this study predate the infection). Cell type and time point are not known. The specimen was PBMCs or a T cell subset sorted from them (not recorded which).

CDR3 DNA: TGTGCCAGCCGATATTCTGTCGGCACCTACAATGAGCAGTTCTTC. The encoded protein is CASRYSVGTYNEQFF. This sequence joins TRBV27 and TRBJ2-1; no definite D call. Germline lookup yields CDR1 MNHEY and CDR2 SMNVEV (reference sequence). The CDR3 has 15 residues. Trimming took off 8 bases at V and 2 bases at J, with 16 bases between the two ends.